The next 22 T cell receptor beta chains were all read from a single sample in a study of shared clonotypes between healthy human individuals. Sequencing used immunoSEQ multiplex PCR; TCRdb keeps in-frame clones, though not all of them. The top ten clones hold about 24% of a sample with hundreds of thousands of clones, more than 85% of them seen once. CD45RO-negative, CCR7-positively selected cells formed the naive CD8 fraction, excluding terminally differentiated effector memory CD45RA+ cells. Sequencing was done on a sample of naive CD8+ T cells sorted from blood. The receptors here all came from a man younger than 45 in good health.

CDR3 sequence reads: CASSPVGEFTYNEQFF. Here the CDR3 DNA reads TGTGCCAGCAGCCCCGTCGGGGAGTTCACCTACAATGAGCAGTTCTTC. The chain uses TRBV9 and TRBJ2-1; TRBD2 might be the D (5 bases). CDR3 length: 16 residues. Trimming left V 4 bases short and J 2 bases short, with 16 bases between. Germline V CDR1 and CDR2: SGDLS, YYNGEE.

This chain links TRBV27 with TRBJ2-3; unclear D gene. This CDR3 is built from 15 residues. V was pared by 5 bases and J by 2 bases, with 14 bases between. Germline CDR1 and CDR2: MNHEY and SMNVEV (reference sequence). CDR3 sequence: CASSKRTPLTDTQYF. The DNA of the CDR3 is TGTGCCAGCAGTAAACGGACCCCTCTCACAGATACGCAGTATTTT.

The V gene is TRBV5-5, the J gene TRBJ1-4; a weak D match, TRBD1 (6 bases). V was cut by 5 bases and J by 3 bases, with 11 bases left in between. This CDR3 contains 14 residues. Germline lookup yields CDR1 SGHKS and CDR2 YYEKEE (reference sequence). The CDR3 coding sequence is TGTGCCAGCAGTTTATGGACAGCTAATGAAAAACTGTTTTTT. Translation gives CASSLWTANEKLFF.

This clone showed up just once. V and J are TRBV2 and TRBJ1-4, with unresolved D. CDR3 size: 12 residues. The germline gives CDR1 SNHLY, CDR2 FYNNEI. V lost 11 bases, J lost 8 bases, and 15 bases lay in between. CDR3 DNA sequence: TGTGCCGGCTTTATACCCAGGGAAAAACTGTTTTTT. Amino acids: CAGFIPREKLFF.

The chain has TRBV13 and TRBJ2-1; 10 nucleotides match TRBD2. The J segment lost 4 bases and the V segment lost 2 bases, leaving 11 bases of the junction unmatched. The CDR3 covers 18 residues. Germline-derived CDR1 and CDR2 are PRHDT and FYEKMQ (reference sequence). CDR3 loop: CASSLSGLAGVGYNEQFF. DNA for the CDR3: TGTGCCAGCAGCTTAAGCGGGCTAGCGGGGGTAGGGTACAATGAGCAGTTCTTC. The entire variable domain, with the rest obtained from reference TRBV13 and TRBJ2-1, is as follows: AAGVIQSPRHLIKEKRETATLKCYPIPRHDTVYWYQQGPGQDPQFLISFYEKMQSDKGSIPDRFSAQQFSDYHSELNMSSLELGDSALYFCASSLSGLAGVGYNEQFFGPGTRLTVL.

V and J are TRBV9 and TRBJ2-1; D gene ambiguous. Trimming shortened V by 3 bases and J by 0 bases, and 22 bases separated the two germline ends. Germline CDR1 and CDR2: SGDLS and YYNGEE. This CDR3 region has 19 residues. CDR3 region: CASSGPPRSDRDSYNEQFF. DNA for the CDR3: TGTGCCAGCAGCGGCCCACCTCGTTCGGACCGCGACTCCTACAATGAGCAGTTCTTC.

The gene calls are TRBV28 and TRBJ2-1; D gene unclear. Germline V lookup: CDR1 MDHEN, CDR2 SYDVKM. The V end lost 1 base, the J end lost 0 bases, and 7 bases lay between the germline ends. This CDR3 contains 15 residues. The CDR3 DNA is TGTGCCAGCAGTTTATACGACTCCTCCTACAATGAGCAGTTCTTC. It specifies CASSLYDSSYNEQFF.

V is TRBV11-2 and J is TRBJ1-3; D might be TRBD1 (6 bases). V lost 1 base to trimming and J lost 4 bases, with 14 bases between them. This CDR3 has 16 residues. The germline gives CDR1 SGHAT, CDR2 FQNNGV. The CDR3 DNA sequence: TGTGCCAGCAGCTTAGGGACTTACAGGGCCGGAAACACCATATATTTT. Its translation is CASSLGTYRAGNTIYF.

The chain has TRBV7-8 and TRBJ2-7; no definite D call. The germline V and J ends were trimmed by 11 bases and 3 bases, with 17 bases remaining between them. CDR1 is SGHVS, CDR2 FQNEAQ, per germline. There are 13 residues in the CDR3. CDR3 in amino acids: CAVLKNGSYEQYF. CDR3 sequence (DNA): TGTGCCGTACTGAAGAACGGAAGCTACGAGCAGTACTTC.

The chain has TRBV7-6 and TRBJ2-1; the D gene is possibly TRBD2 (6 bases). Trimming stripped 1 base from V and 9 bases from J, with 13 bases between. The length of the CDR3 is 14 residues. Germline CDR1 SGHVS, CDR2 FNYEAQ. CDR3 DNA: TGTGCCAGCAGCTTAGGTGGGGACTTGGGTGAGCAGTTCTTC. Its translation: CASSLGGDLGEQFF.

V is TRBV28 and J is TRBJ2-1; 10 bases line up with TRBD1. After removal of 3 bases from V and 10 bases from J, the junction contained 12 bases not matched to a gene. The CDR3 contains 16 residues. Per germline, CDR1 MDHEN and CDR2 SYDVKM. CDR3 amino acids: CASSLLQTGGLGEQFF. CDR3 in DNA: TGTGCCAGCAGTTTGTTACAGACAGGGGGCCTGGGAGAGCAGTTCTTC.

This sequence joins TRBV7-9 and TRBJ2-7; D is unclear. Trimming removed 5 bases at V and 1 base at J, with 12 bases between. The CDR3 has 14 residues. The germline V gene has CDR1 SEHNR and CDR2 FQNEAQ (reference sequence). The CDR3: CASSVPGVSYEQYF. The CDR3 DNA follows: TGTGCCAGCAGCGTACCCGGAGTATCCTACGAGCAGTACTTC.

The CDR3 region has the DNA TGTGCCAGCGGCGAGGGGACAGGGTACGAGCAGTACTTC. Translated: CASGEGTGYEQYF. This rearrangement joins TRBV11-3 to TRBJ2-7; 9 nucleotides agree with TRBD1. Germline CDR1 SGHNT, CDR2 YENEEA. The CDR3 spans 13 residues. Trimming took 8 bases from V and 4 from J; bases not matched to a gene: 6.

This chain connects TRBV5-3 to TRBJ2-3, with D possibly matching TRBD2 (6 bases). TRBV5-3 is labeled an ORF, and its function is uncertain. V was trimmed by 10 bases and J by 0 bases, leaving 18 bases between them. The CDR3 totals 15 residues. CDR3 region: CARTGLGGSTDTQYF. The CDR3 coding sequence is TGTGCCCGCACTGGGTTGGGAGGAAGCACAGATACGCAGTATTTT.

The V gene is TRBV11-2, the J gene TRBJ2-4; 7 bases match TRBD2. Germline V gene sequence: CDR1 SGHAT, CDR2 FQNNGV. The CDR3 has 16 residues. V lost 0 bases, J lost 1 base, and 3 bases stayed unmatched. The CDR3 loop reads CASSLEGGGAKNIQYF. In nucleotides, the CDR3 is TGTGCCAGCAGCTTAGAGGGGGGAGGGGCCAAAAACATTCAGTACTTC.

This chain links TRBV11-2 with TRBJ1-5, with D hard to call. The ends were cut back, 3 bases at V and 9 bases at J, with 12 bases in the middle. The CDR3 length is 13 residues. Germline loops: CDR1 SGHAT, CDR2 FQNNGV. CDR3 DNA sequence: TGTGCCAGCAGCTTTGCCGCCGGATGGCCCCAGCATTTT. It encodes CASSFAAGWPQHF.

The rearrangement uses TRBV7-8 and TRBJ1-1; D is uncertain. This CDR3 spans 13 amino acids. Germline values: CDR1 SGHVS, CDR2 FQNEAQ. Between the trimmed V and J ends, which lost 1 base and 2 bases, there was a span of 5 bases. The CDR3 DNA sequence: TGTGCCAGCAGCTTAGATGAAAACACTGAAGCTTTCTTT. Amino acids: CASSLDENTEAFF.

The chain links TRBV27 to TRBJ2-7; 11 bases are shared with TRBD2. Germline CDR1 is MNHEY and CDR2 is SMNVEV (reference sequence). Trimming took 2 bases from V and 6 from J; bases not matched to a gene: 6. The CDR3 has 15 amino acids. The CDR3 region has the DNA TGTGCCAGCAGTTTACTGCTAGCGGGAGGAAGCGAGCAGTACTTC. Protein product: CASSLLLAGGSEQYF.

V gene TRBV7-8 combines with J gene TRBJ2-7; D is perhaps TRBD2 (6 bases). Germline CDR1 and CDR2: SGHVS and FQNEAQ. The CDR3 extends over 15 amino acids. V was cut by 1 base and J by 6 bases, with 16 bases left in between. The CDR3 coding sequence is TGTGCCAGCAGCTTAGAGGGTGCAGGGAGGTTCGAGCAGTACTTC. Protein product: CASSLEGAGRFEQYF.

The chain carries TRBV4-3 and TRBJ2-1; D may be TRBD1 or TRBD2 (5 bases each). The CDR3 spans 17 residues. CDR1 and CDR2 from the germline V gene are LGHNA and YSLEER. Trimming took 1 base from V and 1 from J, leaving 14 bases between them. The CDR3 is CASSQVGARTSYNEQFF. CDR3 in DNA: TGCGCCAGCAGCCAAGTTGGGGCCAGGACTTCCTACAATGAGCAGTTCTTC.

This clone was found a few times. This specimen includes other DNA sequences encoding the same CDR3. The chain carries TRBV2 and TRBJ2-3; D is ambiguous. Germline V lookup: CDR1 SNHLY, CDR2 FYNNEI. V shed 6 bases and J shed 1 base, with 5 bases lying between them. The CDR3 is made up of 12 amino acids. The CDR3 DNA follows: TGTGCCAGCAGGGGCGGCACAGATACGCAGTATTTT. Its translation: CASRGGTDTQYF.

J is TRBJ2-7 and V is TRBV7-2, with D possibly being TRBD1 or TRBD2 (5 bases each). This CDR3 region has 16 residues. CDR1 is SGHTA and CDR2 is FQGNSA in the germline V gene. Trimming took 2 bases from V and 0 from J, leaving 14 bases between them. CDR3 residues: CASSLPQGDASYEQYF. As DNA, the CDR3 is TGTGCCAGCAGCTTACCCCAAGGGGACGCCTCCTACGAGCAGTACTTC.